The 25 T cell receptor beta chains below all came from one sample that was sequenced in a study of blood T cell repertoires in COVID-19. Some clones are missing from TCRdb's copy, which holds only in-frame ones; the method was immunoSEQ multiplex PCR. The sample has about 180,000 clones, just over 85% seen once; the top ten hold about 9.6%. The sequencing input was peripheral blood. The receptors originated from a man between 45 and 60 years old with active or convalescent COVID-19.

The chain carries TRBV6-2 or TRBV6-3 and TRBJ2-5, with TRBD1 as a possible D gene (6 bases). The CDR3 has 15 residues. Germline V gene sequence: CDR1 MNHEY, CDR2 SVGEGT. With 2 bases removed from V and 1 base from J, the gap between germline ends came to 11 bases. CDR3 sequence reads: CASSYRRTAQETQYF. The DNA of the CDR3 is TGTGCCAGCAGTTACCGGCGGACAGCCCAAGAGACCCAGTACTTC.

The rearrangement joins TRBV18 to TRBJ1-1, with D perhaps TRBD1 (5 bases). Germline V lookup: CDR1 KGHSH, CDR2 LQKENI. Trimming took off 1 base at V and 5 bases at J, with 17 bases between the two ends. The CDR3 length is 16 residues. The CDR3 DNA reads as TGTGCCAGCTCACCACGTGGGCTAAGTGGGGGGACTGAAGCTTTCTTT. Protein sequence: CASSPRGLSGGTEAFF.

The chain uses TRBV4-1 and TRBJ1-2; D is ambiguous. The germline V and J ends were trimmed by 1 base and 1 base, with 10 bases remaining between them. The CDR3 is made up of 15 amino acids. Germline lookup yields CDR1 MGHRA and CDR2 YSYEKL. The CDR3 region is CASSQGATGNYGYTF. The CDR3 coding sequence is TGCGCCAGCAGCCAAGGGGCTACTGGTAACTATGGCTACACCTTC.

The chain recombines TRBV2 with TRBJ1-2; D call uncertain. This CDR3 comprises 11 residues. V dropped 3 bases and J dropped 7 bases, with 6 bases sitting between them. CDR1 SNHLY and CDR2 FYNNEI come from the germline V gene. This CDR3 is CASSDYPGYTF. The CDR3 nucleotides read TGTGCCAGCAGTGACTATCCTGGCTACACCTTC.

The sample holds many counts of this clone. For the CDR3, the DNA is TGTGCCACCCAAGGGGTAGGAGCTTTCTTT. Its protein is CATQGVGAFF. The chain uses TRBV28 and TRBJ1-1, with TRBD1 as a possible D gene (5 bases). V lost 10 bases and J lost 10, with 13 bases in between. This CDR3 has 10 residues. Per the germline V gene, CDR1 is MDHEN and CDR2 is SYDVKM. Together with reference TRBV28 and TRBJ1-1, the CDR3 gives the full variable domain: DVKVTQSSRYLVKRTGEKVFLECVQDMDHENMFWYRQDPGLGLRLIYFSYDVKMKEKGDIPEGYSVSREKKERFSLILESASTNQTSMYLCATQGVGAFFGQGTRLTVV.

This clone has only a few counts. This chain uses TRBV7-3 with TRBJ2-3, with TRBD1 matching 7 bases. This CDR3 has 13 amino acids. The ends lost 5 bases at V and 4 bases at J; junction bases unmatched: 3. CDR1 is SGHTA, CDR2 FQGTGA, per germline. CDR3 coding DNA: TGTGCCAGCAGCCCGACAGGGTCAGATACGCAGTATTTT. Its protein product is CASSPTGSDTQYF.

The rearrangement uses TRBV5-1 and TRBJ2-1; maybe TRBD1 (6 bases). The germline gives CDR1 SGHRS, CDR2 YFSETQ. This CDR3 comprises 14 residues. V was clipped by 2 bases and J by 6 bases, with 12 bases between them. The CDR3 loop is CASSFVQGFNEQFF. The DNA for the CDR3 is TGCGCCAGCAGCTTCGTACAGGGTTTCAATGAGCAGTTCTTC.

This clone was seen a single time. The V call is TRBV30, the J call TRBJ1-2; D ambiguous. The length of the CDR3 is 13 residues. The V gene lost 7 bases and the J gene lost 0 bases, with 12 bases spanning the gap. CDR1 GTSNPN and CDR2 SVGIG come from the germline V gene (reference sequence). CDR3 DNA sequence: TGTGCCTCCCCCAGGCCATCTAACTATGGCTACACCTTC. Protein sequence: CASPRPSNYGYTF.

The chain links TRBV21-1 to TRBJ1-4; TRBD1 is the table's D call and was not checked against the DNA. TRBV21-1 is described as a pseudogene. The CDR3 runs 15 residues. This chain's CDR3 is CASCYRTGEVEKLFF. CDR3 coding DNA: TGTGCCAGCTGTTACCGGACAGGGGAGGTAGAAAAACTGTTTTTT.

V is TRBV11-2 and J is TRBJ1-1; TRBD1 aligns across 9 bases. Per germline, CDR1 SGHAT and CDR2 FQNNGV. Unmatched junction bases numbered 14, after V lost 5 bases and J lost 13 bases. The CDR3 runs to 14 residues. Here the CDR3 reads CASSLAGTGMEYFF. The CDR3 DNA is TGTGCCAGCAGCCTGGCCGGGACAGGGATGGAGTATTTCTTT.

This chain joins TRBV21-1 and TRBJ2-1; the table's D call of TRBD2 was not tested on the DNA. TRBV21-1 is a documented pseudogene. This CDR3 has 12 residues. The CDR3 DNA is TGTGCCAGCAGGAACCCTATAAATGAGCAGTTCTTC. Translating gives CASRNPINEQFF.

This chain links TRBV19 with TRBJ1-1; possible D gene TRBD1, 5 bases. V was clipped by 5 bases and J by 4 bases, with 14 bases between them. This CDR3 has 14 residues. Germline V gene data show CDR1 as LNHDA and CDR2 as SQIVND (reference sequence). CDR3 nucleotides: TGTGCCAGTAGTGTATATCAGGGCGGCACTGAAGCTTTCTTT. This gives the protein CASSVYQGGTEAFF.

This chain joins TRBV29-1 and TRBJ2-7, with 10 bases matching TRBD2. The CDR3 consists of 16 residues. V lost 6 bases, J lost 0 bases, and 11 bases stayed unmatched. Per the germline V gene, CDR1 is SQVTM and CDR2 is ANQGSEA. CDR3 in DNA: TGCAGCGTCCACGGGCCTAGCGGGAGCGACTCCTACGAGCAGTACTTC. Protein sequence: CSVHGPSGSDSYEQYF.

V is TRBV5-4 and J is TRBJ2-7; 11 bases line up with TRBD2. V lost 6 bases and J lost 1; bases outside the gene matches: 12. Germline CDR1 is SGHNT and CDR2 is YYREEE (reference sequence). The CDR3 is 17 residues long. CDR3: CASTNGQLAGASYEQYF. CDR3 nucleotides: TGTGCCAGCACGAATGGTCAACTAGCGGGGGCATCCTACGAGCAGTACTTC. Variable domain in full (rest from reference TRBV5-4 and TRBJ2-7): ETGVTQSPTHLIKTRGQQVTLRCSSQSGHNTVSWYQQALGQGPQFIFQYYREEENGRGNFPPRFSGLQFPNYSSELNVNALELDDSALYLCASTNGQLAGASYEQYFGPGTRLTVT.

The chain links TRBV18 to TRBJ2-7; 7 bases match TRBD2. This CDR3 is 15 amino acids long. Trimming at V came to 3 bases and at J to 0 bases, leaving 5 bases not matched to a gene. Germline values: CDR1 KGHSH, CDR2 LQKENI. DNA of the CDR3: TGTGCCAGCTCACCCTGGGAGGGAAGCTCCTACGAGCAGTACTTC. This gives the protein CASSPWEGSSYEQYF.

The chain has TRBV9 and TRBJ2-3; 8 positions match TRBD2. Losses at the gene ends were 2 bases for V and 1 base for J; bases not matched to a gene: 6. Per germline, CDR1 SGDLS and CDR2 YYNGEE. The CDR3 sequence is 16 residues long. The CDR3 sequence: CASSVLRGAGTDTQYF. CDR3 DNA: TGTGCCAGCAGCGTGTTGCGGGGGGCGGGCACAGATACGCAGTATTTT.

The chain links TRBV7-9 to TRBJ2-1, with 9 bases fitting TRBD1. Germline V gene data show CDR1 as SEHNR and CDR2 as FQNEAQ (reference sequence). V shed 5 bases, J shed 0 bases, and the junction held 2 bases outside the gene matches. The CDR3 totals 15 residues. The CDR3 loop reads CASSETGGSYNEQFF. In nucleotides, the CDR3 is TGTGCCAGCAGCGAGACAGGGGGCTCCTACAATGAGCAGTTCTTC.

CDR3 amino acids: CASSTGQRNEAFF. Here the CDR3 DNA reads TGTGCCAGCAGTACCGGACAGAGAAACGAAGCTTTCTTT. The rearrangement links TRBV6-6 to TRBJ1-1; D is perhaps TRBD1 (6 bases). This CDR3 has 13 residues. Deletions cut 5 bases from V and 8 bases from J, with 15 bases between. Germline loops: CDR1 MNHNY, CDR2 SVGAGI (reference sequence).

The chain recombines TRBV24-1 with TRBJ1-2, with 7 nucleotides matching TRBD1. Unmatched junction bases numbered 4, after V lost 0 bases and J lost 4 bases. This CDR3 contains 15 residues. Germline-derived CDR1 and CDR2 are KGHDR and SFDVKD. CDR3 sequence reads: CATSDLGTDFYGYTF. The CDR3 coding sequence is TGTGCCACCAGTGATTTGGGGACAGATTTCTATGGCTACACCTTC.

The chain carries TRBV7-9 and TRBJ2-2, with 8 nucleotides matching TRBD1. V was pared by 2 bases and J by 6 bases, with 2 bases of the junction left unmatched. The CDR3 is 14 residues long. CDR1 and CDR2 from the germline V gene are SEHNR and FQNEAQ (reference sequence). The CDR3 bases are TGTGCCAGCAGCTTATTACAGGGGGCCGGGGAGCTGTTTTTT. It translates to CASSLLQGAGELFF.

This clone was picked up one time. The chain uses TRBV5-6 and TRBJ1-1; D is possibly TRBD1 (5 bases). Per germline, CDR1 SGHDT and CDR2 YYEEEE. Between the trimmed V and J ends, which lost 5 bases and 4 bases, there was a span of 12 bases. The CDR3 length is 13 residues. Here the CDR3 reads CASRYGQITEAFF. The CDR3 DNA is TGTGCCAGCAGGTATGGACAAATCACTGAAGCTTTCTTT.

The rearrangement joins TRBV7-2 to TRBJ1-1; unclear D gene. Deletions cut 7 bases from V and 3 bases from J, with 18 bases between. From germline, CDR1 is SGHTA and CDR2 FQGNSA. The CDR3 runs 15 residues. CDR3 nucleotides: TGTGCCAGCACCTCTTTGGACTGGTGGGACACTGAAGCTTTCTTT. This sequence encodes CASTSLDWWDTEAFF.

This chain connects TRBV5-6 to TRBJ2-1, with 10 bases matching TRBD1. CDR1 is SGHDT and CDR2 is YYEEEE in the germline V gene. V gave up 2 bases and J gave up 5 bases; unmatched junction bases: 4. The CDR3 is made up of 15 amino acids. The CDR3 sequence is CASSFRDRGNNEQFF. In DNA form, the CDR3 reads TGTGCCAGCAGCTTCCGGGACAGGGGCAACAATGAGCAGTTCTTC. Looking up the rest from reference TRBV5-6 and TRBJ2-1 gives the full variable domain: DAGVTQSPTHLIKTRGQQVTLRCSPKSGHDTVSWYQQALGQGPQFIFQYYEEEERQRGNFPDRFSGHQFPNYSSELNVNALLLGDSALYLCASSFRDRGNNEQFFGPGTRLTVL.

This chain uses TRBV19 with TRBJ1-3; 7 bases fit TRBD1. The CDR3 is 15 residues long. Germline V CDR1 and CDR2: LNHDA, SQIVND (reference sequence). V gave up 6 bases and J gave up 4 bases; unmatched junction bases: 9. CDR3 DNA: TGTGCCAGTAGGGACCGGACAGGTCGGGGAAACACCATATATTTT. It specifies CASRDRTGRGNTIYF.

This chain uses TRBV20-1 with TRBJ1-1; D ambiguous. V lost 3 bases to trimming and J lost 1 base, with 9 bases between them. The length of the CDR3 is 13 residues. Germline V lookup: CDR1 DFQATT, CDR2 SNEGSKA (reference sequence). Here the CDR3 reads CSASGHTNTEAFF. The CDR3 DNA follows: TGCAGTGCTAGTGGGCATACGAACACTGAAGCTTTCTTT.